This T cell receptor (beta chain) was recovered during a study of blood T cells in healthy people across ages (dated by TCRdb to the mid-2010s). Study-level background: Template switching captured roughly one uniquely barcoded TCR beta cDNA molecule per two T cells in model experiments. Using deep sequencing normalized with unique cDNA molecular identifiers, the study measured how TCR beta repertoire diversity changes with age. Four age groups were formed from the donors: young (average approximately 17 years), middle-aged (approximately 40), aged (about 62) and long-lived (less than 85). To avoid experimental bias, donors of different ages were distributed randomly across sequencing lanes. The study analyzed two additional independent replicas of 1 million unique cDNA reads from the same blood draw for two donors, one aged 18 to 30 and one aged 80 or older.

The germline V end is reduced by 0 bases and the J end by 3 bases; junction bases left unmatched: 8. Per the germline V gene (reference sequence), LGHDT is the CDR1 and YNNKEL is the CDR2. The CDR3 contains 16 residues, cysteine and phenylalanine counted. The retained sequence is limited to the CDR3, 48 bases, with the frame set at the first base. The library relied on 5' RACE. Reads for this sample came from an Illumina HiSeq 2500. A second about 6 to 11 cycle PCR used a sample-barcoded 5' primer and a J-beta primer mix. Each TCR beta cDNA molecule received a unique molecular identifier from a template-switch 5' adaptor carrying 12 random nucleotides. Each sample yielded at least 2.5 million CDR3-containing paired-end reads. The Mint cDNA synthesis kit, primed by a TRBC-specific oligonucleotide, was used to synthesize first-strand cDNA from all RNA. After uracil-DNA glycosylase treatment, a first 18-cycle PCR used universal primers M1SS and BC2_uni_R on all cDNA. Concerning the study's data processing: For normalization, 1 million high-quality reads were randomly selected from each sample, with every read carrying a distinct molecular identifier. Instead of being binned into consensus sequences, reads that shared molecular identifiers were thrown out. MiTCR, set to a Q25 quality threshold and the strictest error-elimination algorithm, was used for CDR3 identification, clonotype clustering and error correction. A nonparametric unseen species model with Euler transformation was used to estimate lower-bound total TCR beta diversity. TCRdb cleaned the public reads at Q25 with fastp, built clones with MiXCR and kept in-frame beta chains. For every CDR3 protein sequence, its rows merge into one entry that carries the most common genes and DNA. The V and J calls, along with clone size, are taken from TCRdb and not from the paper's own processing. The sample contains approximately 850,000 distinct CDR3 sequences, about three fifths of them found a single time. The ten largest make up roughly 20% of the sample.

The donors were some 36 Caucasian individuals from Russia, aged 6 to 90 years, who were systemically healthy. Approximately 9 milliliters of peripheral blood were collected from each donor into EDTA-treated Vacutainer tubes. Ficoll-Paque density-gradient centrifugation was used to isolate PBMCs, with at least 6.5 million per sample. Trizol reagent was used to extract total RNA from PBMCs, with at least 6 micrograms per sample. For every donor, flow cytometry on a PBMC aliquot measured the percentage of naive CD45RAhigh/CD27high T cells. A note on this clonotype: Its antigen is still unknown. No clone much larger than this one lies a single base away; base qualities are absent.

The paper as a whole reports these results and caveats: Observed TCR beta diversity per million T cells fell roughly linearly with age, and a significant reduction was already apparent by age roughly 40. The percentage of naive T cells measured by flow cytometry correlated strongly with observed TCR beta diversity. Estimates of total diversity based on one million sequenced T cells were regarded as lower bounds and as underestimates. The long-lived group showed more naive CD4+ T cells, fewer expanded clones and increased TCR diversity than the aged group, suggesting age selection. Conclusive comparison of naive and antigen-experienced compartments was prevented by the profiling of bulk unsorted PBMCs. The CMV infection status of donors was not known, potentially confounding age-related changes in expanded clonotypes.

This clonotype originated in a man aged 30-40 years in good health. The sample taken for sequencing was blood. The chain uses TRBV3-1 and TRBJ2-7, with 7 junctional bases fitting TRBD2. The CDR3 region: CASSQDLLADFYEQYF. The nucleotides read TGTGCCAGCAGCCAAGATCTCCTAGCGGATTTCTACGAGCAGTACTTC.